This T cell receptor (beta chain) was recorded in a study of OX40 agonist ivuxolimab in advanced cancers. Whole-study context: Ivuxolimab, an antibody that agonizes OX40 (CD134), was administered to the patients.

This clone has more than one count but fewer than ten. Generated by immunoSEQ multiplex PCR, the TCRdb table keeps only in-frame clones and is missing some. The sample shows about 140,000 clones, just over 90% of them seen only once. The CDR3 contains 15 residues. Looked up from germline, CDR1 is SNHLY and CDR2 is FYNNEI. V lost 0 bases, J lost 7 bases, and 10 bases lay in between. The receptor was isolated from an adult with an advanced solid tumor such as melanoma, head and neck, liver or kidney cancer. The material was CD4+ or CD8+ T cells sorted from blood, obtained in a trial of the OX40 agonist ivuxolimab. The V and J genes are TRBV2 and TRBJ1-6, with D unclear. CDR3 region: CASSEAWARNSPLHF. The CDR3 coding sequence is TGTGCCAGCAGTGAAGCATGGGCTAGAAATTCACCCCTCCACTTT.